Included here is one TCR beta chain sequence, with context. Its antigen is not known. In germline, CDR1 is MGHDK, CDR2 SYGVNS. V dropped 4 bases and J dropped 4 bases, with 10 bases sitting between them. The CDR3 sequence is 13 residues long. The DNA input per sorted-subset replicate PCR was 150 to 200 ng, corresponding to some 27,000 T cell genomes. Original processing methods: Filtering differed because ImmunoSEQ produced junction-only sequences that carried no quality scores. Profiled with immunoSEQ multiplex PCR; TCRdb holds only in-frame clones, not every one. The DNA was the basis for D and trimming; V, J and clone size are from that table. Of millions of clones listed, 95% are singletons. The data derive from a study of shared clonotypes between healthy human individuals. Findings and limits, study-wide: Generation probabilities of non-shared clonotypes were lower (relative to those shared by all four donors).

This sequence joins TRBV25-1 and TRBJ1-2; D unclear. The sequencing input was naive CD4+ T cells sorted from blood. Subset in this sample: CD45RA+ positively selected. This clonotype was obtained from a man aged 18 to 30 in good health. The CDR3 DNA is TGTGCCAGCAGTGTAGGGATTGGCTATGGCTACACCTTC. This sequence encodes CASSVGIGYGYTF.